Here is one T cell receptor (beta chain) with its context. Some clones are missing from TCRdb's copy, which holds only in-frame ones; the method was immunoSEQ multiplex PCR. The sample includes some 80,000 clones, about four fifths of them seen just once. The record originates from a study of blood T cell repertoires in COVID-19. Study in general: The study drew acute and convalescent COVID-19 samples from the United States, Italy and Spain.

CDR1 and CDR2 from the germline V gene are MDHEN and SYDVKM. After removal of 8 bases from V and 5 bases from J, the junction contained 15 bases not matched to a gene. CDR3 size: 15 residues. The chain has TRBV28 and TRBJ2-7, with 7 bases aligning to TRBD1. Sequencing was done on a sample of peripheral blood. The receptor comes from a woman aged 80 or older with active or convalescent COVID-19. This CDR3 reads CASVRGEQGSDEQYF. CDR3 bases: TGTGCCAGCGTTAGGGGTGAACAGGGGTCCGACGAGCAGTACTTC.